These 17 T cell receptor beta chains were all obtained from the same sample, sequenced in a study of Graves' ophthalmopathy and Graves' hyperthyroidism. As the template, RNA transcripts were used to amplify TCR beta CDR3 regions. RT-PCR with HTBI primers came first, then second-round multiplex PCR. TCRdb itself ran the multiplex PCR reads through MiXCR, one entry per CDR3 protein. The table records a few hundred thousand distinct CDR3 sequences, approximately 20% of them present only once. The sample consisted of peripheral blood. The source is a woman under 30 with Graves' ophthalmopathy.

This clonotype was found many times. The chain links TRBV10-3 to TRBJ1-3, with D perhaps matching TRBD1 (5 bases). Germline loops: CDR1 ENHRY, CDR2 SYGVKD. The CDR3 has 13 residues. Trimming removed 9 bases from V and 9 bases from J, with 18 bases in between. CDR3 loop: CAIPGTLEGTIYF. CDR3 nucleotide sequence: TGTGCCATTCCCGGGACCCTGGAGGGCACCATATATTTT.

This clonotype appeared many times. The J gene is TRBJ1-1, the V gene TRBV5-6; D is unclear. The germline V gene encodes CDR1 SGHDT and CDR2 YYEEEE. V dropped 2 bases and J dropped 7 bases, with 18 bases sitting between them. This CDR3 spans 15 amino acids. The CDR3 sequence is CASSFGIGEGGEAFF. The CDR3 region has the DNA TGTGCCAGCAGCTTTGGAATAGGTGAGGGCGGTGAAGCTTTCTTT.

The chain links TRBV12-3 or TRBV12-4 to TRBJ1-2; D is unresolved. Trimming removed 2 bases from V and 8 bases from J, with 15 bases in between. The CDR3 is made up of 14 amino acids. CDR3 loop: CASSLPPGEGGYTF. The CDR3 DNA reads TGTGCCAGCAGTTTACCCCCCGGGGAAGGCGGCTACACCTTC.

This clonotype has ten or more counts. This rearrangement joins TRBV30 to TRBJ2-5; 8 bases fit TRBD1. This CDR3 has 15 residues. Germline V lookup: CDR1 GTSNPN, CDR2 SVGIG (reference sequence). V dropped 1 base and J dropped 3; count of bases not matched to a gene: 7. The DNA for the CDR3 is TGTGCCTGGAGTGACCAGGGGGCGGGAAAAGAGACCCAGTACTTC. Protein: CAWSDQGAGKETQYF.

In its sample, this clonotype was seen many times. The chain is built from TRBV11-2 and TRBJ2-2; D is unresolved. The CDR3 consists of 13 residues. Looked up from germline, CDR1 is SGHAT and CDR2 is FQNNGV. With 5 bases removed from V and 7 bases from J, the gap between germline ends came to 11 bases. CDR3 sequence: CASSPQSVGELFF. DNA of the CDR3: TGTGCCAGCAGCCCGCAGTCTGTCGGGGAGCTGTTTTTT.

This clonotype was counted many times. The chain uses TRBV11-2 and TRBJ1-5, with D maybe TRBD1 (6 bases). V lost 1 base to trimming and J lost 2 bases, with 12 bases between them. The CDR3 has 16 residues. Per the germline V gene, CDR1 is SGHAT and CDR2 is FQNNGV. The CDR3 region is CASSLVGGHGNQPQHF. CDR3 nucleotides: TGTGCCAGCAGCTTAGTTGGGGGGCACGGCAATCAGCCCCAGCATTTT.

At least ten counts were recorded for this clonotype. The chain uses TRBV2 and TRBJ1-6; no reliable D call. Germline loops: CDR1 SNHLY, CDR2 FYNNEI. V was cut by 2 bases and J by 14 bases, with 16 bases left in between. The CDR3 length is 14 residues. Here the CDR3 reads CASSETYTPESLHF. The DNA of the CDR3 is TGTGCCAGCAGTGAAACCTATACCCCTGAATCCCTCCACTTT. Full variable domain (remainder filled in from reference TRBV2 and TRBJ1-6): EPEVTQTPSHQVTQMGQEVILRCVPISNHLYFYWYRQILGQKVEFLVSFYNNEISEKSEIFDDQFSVERPDGSNFTLKIRSTKLEDSAMYFCASSETYTPESLHFGNGTRLTVT.

This clonotype was recorded only once. This chain uses TRBV18 with TRBJ2-7; D not resolved. Trimming shortened V by 1 base and J by 3 bases, and 31 bases separated the two germline ends. Germline loops: CDR1 KGHSH, CDR2 LQKENI. The CDR3 extends over 21 amino acids. This CDR3 is CASSPRLLDSKFIPRYYEQYF. DNA of the CDR3: TGTGCCAGCTCACCACGTCTGTTAGACTCAAAGTTTATCCCTCGTTACTACGAGCAGTACTTC.

This clonotype has at least ten counts. V is TRBV6-1 and J is TRBJ2-3; possible D gene TRBD1, 5 bases. The CDR3 has 14 amino acids. Per the germline V gene, CDR1 is MNHNS and CDR2 is SASEGT. Trimming pared 4 bases from V and 9 bases from J, leaving 17 bases between. CDR3 bases: TGTGCCAGCAGTGGCCGAGACAGCCGCAGGACGCAGTATTTT. Translation: CASSGRDSRRTQYF.

This clonotype was detected ten times or more. The chain combines TRBV18 with TRBJ1-5, with D perhaps matching TRBD1 (5 bases). Trimming left V 3 bases short and J 2 bases short, with 14 bases between. CDR1 is KGHSH and CDR2 is LQKENI in the germline V gene. This CDR3 is built from 16 residues. DNA for the CDR3: TGTGCCAGCTCACCCCGACAGTTTAGGGGCAATCAGCCCCAGCATTTT. As protein: CASSPRQFRGNQPQHF. The full variable domain, its missing parts supplied by reference TRBV18 and TRBJ1-5, is NAGVMQNPRHLVRRRGQEARLRCSPMKGHSHVYWYRQLPEEGLKFMVYLQKENIIDESGMPKERFSAEFPKEGPSILRIQQVVRGDSAAYFCASSPRQFRGNQPQHFGDGTRLSIL.

This clonotype was recorded at least ten times. V gene TRBV7-2 combines with J gene TRBJ2-3, with a weak D call TRBD1 (6 bases). This CDR3 comprises 14 residues. Trimming cost V 4 bases and J 3 bases, with 11 bases left between them. In germline, CDR1 is SGHTA, CDR2 FQGNSA. The CDR3 DNA reads as TGTGCCAGCAGCTCTACAGGGATTACAGATACGCAGTATTTT. As protein: CASSSTGITDTQYF. Based on the CDR3 plus reference TRBV7-2 and TRBJ2-3, the full variable domain is GAGVSQSPSNKVTEKGKDVELRCDPISGHTALYWYRQSLGQGLEFLIYFQGNSAPDKSGLPSDRFSAERTGGSVSTLTIQRTQQEDSAVYLCASSSTGITDTQYFGPGTRLTVL.

V and J are TRBV20-1 and TRBJ2-7, with 9 bases matching TRBD2. This CDR3 contains 17 residues. Germline assignment: CDR1 DFQATT and CDR2 SNEGSKA (reference sequence). V dropped 1 base and J dropped 2; count of bases not matched to a gene: 12. The CDR3 is CSARVVAGVRGAYEQYF. The CDR3, as DNA: TGCAGTGCTAGAGTTGTAGCGGGAGTTAGAGGGGCCTACGAGCAGTACTTC.

This clonotype showed up many times. This rearrangement joins TRBV7-2 to TRBJ2-7; the D is unclear. The CDR3 has 14 amino acids. Between the trimmed V and J ends, which lost 2 bases and 6 bases, there was a span of 14 bases. Germline lookup yields CDR1 SGHTA and CDR2 FQGNSA. CDR3 nucleotides: TGTGCCAGCAGCTTAACAGTCTTACTTGGCGAGCAGTACTTC. Translating gives CASSLTVLLGEQYF.

This clonotype appeared many times. The chain carries TRBV7-2 and TRBJ2-7, with 8 bases fitting TRBD2. CDR1 SGHTA and CDR2 FQGNSA come from the germline V gene. There are 12 residues in the CDR3. V lost 8 bases and J lost 5; bases outside the gene matches: 5. As DNA, the CDR3 is TGTGCCAGCCAGGGACTAGTTGACGAGCAGTACTTC. Amino acid sequence: CASQGLVDEQYF.

The V and J genes are TRBV30 and TRBJ1-1; D gene unclear. Per germline, CDR1 GTSNPN and CDR2 SVGIG (reference sequence). The CDR3 contains 12 residues. Trimming left V 0 bases short and J 4 bases short, with 6 bases between. This chain's CDR3 is CAWSVGGTEAFF. CDR3 coding DNA: TGTGCCTGGAGTGTAGGCGGCACTGAAGCTTTCTTT.

This clonotype was recorded many times. The chain is built from TRBV5-5 and TRBJ1-1; D is undetermined. This CDR3 contains 15 residues. Per the germline V gene, CDR1 is SGHKS and CDR2 is YYEKEE (reference sequence). Trimming left V 0 bases short and J 4 bases short, with 13 bases between. The CDR3 is CASSLGGTVPTEAFF. CDR3 DNA: TGTGCCAGCAGCTTGGGGGGTACAGTACCCACTGAAGCTTTCTTT.

This clonotype was picked up many times. The chain employs TRBV19 and TRBJ2-7; 7 bases line up with TRBD2. CDR1 and CDR2 from the germline V gene are LNHDA and SQIVND (reference sequence). CDR3 length equals 15 residues. J was trimmed by 2 bases and V by 5 bases; bases with no gene match: 9. This CDR3 reads CASSYSAGVTYEQYF. Here the CDR3 DNA reads TGTGCCAGTAGTTATTCGGCGGGAGTGACCTACGAGCAGTACTTC.